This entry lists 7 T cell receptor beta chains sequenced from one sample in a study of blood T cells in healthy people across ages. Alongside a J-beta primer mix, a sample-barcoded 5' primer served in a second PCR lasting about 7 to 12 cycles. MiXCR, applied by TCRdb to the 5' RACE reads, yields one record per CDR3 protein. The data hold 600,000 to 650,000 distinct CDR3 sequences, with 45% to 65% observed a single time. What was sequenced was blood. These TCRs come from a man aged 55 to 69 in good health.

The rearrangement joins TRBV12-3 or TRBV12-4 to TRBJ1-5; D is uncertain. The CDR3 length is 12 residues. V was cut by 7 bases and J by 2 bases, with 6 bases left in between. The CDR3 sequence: CASKLGNQPQHF. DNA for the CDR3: TGTGCCAGCAAGTTGGGCAATCAGCCCCAGCATTTT.

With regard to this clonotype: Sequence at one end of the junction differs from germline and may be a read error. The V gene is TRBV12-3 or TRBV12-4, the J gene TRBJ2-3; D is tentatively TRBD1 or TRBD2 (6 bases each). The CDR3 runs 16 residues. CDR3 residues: CVSSLGGSISTDTQYF. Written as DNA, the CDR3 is TGTGTCAGCAGTTTAGGGGGGAGCATTAGCACAGATACGCAGTATTTT.

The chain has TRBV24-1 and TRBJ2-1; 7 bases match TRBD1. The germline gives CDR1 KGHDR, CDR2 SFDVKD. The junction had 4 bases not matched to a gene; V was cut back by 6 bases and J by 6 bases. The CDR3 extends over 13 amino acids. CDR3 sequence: CATSKGAINEQFF. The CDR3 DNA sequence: TGTGCCACCAGTAAGGGGGCCATCAATGAGCAGTTCTTC.

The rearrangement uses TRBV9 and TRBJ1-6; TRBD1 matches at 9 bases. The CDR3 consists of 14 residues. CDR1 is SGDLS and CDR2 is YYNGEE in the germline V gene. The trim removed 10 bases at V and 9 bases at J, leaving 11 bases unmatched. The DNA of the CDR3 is TGTGCCTCCGGGGTGACAGGGGGTAGTTCACCCCTCCACTTT. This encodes CASGVTGGSSPLHF. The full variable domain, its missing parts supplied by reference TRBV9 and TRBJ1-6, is DSGVTQTPKHLITATGQRVTLRCSPRSGDLSVYWYQQSLDQGLQFLIQYYNGEERAKGNILERFSAQQFPDLHSELNLSSLELGDSALYFCASGVTGGSSPLHFGNGTRLTVT.

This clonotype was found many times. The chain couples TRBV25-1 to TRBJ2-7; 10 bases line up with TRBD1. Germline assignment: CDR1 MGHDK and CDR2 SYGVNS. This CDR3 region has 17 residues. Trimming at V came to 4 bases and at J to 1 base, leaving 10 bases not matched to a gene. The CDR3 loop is CASSAASGTGASYEQYF. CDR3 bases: TGTGCCAGCAGTGCGGCCTCCGGGACAGGGGCTTCCTACGAGCAGTACTTC.

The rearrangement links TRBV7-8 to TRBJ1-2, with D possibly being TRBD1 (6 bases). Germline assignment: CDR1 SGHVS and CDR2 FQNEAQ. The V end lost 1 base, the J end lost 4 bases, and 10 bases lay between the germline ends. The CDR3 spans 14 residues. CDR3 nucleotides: TGTGCCAGCAGCTTAGACCGGGACACCTATGGCTACACCTTC. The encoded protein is CASSLDRDTYGYTF.

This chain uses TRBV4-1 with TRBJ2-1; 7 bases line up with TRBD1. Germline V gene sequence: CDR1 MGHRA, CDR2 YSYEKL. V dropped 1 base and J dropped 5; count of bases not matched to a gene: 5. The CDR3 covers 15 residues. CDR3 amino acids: CASSQVATGNNEQFF. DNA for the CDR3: TGCGCCAGCAGCCAAGTCGCGACAGGGAACAATGAGCAGTTCTTC.